One and the same sample provided the 9 T cell receptor beta chains below, sequenced in a study of cytomegalovirus exposure and HLA in healthy donors. The study ran its PCR with 60 Vbeta and 13 Jbeta primers. Only in-frame clones appear in the TCRdb table, and some are missing; sequencing was by immunoSEQ multiplex PCR. The sample has 150,000 to 200,000 clones, around 83% seen once. Sequences were obtained from PBMCs. The receptor set was obtained from a girl aged 2-10 years in good health and CMV-seropositive.

This clone was detected once. The chain combines TRBV7-3 with TRBJ2-6; D is undetermined. Germline values: CDR1 SGHTA, CDR2 FQGTGA. V lost 2 bases to trimming and J lost 4 bases, with 18 bases between them. The CDR3 sequence is 18 residues long. The DNA for the CDR3 is TGTGCCAGCAGCTTAGGCAACACGTACGCGGAGGGGGCCAACGTCCTGACTTTC. It encodes CASSLGNTYAEGANVLTF.

The V gene is TRBV25-1, the J gene TRBJ1-2; no reliable D call. This CDR3 spans 16 amino acids. Germline V gene sequence: CDR1 MGHDK, CDR2 SYGVNS. Deletions cut 4 bases from V and 2 bases from J, with 17 bases between. The DNA for the CDR3 is TGTGCCAGCAGTGGTATAGTCTCGGGGAGCAACTATGGCTACACCTTC. Residues: CASSGIVSGSNYGYTF.

This chain uses TRBV6-1 with TRBJ2-3; tentatively, D is TRBD2 (5 bases). The V gene lost 6 bases and the J gene lost 4 bases, with 14 bases spanning the gap. The CDR3 extends over 14 amino acids. Per the germline V gene, CDR1 is MNHNS and CDR2 is SASEGT. CDR3 bases: TGTGCCAGCAGGGCACCCCTTAGCGCAGATACGCAGTATTTT. Translating gives CASRAPLSADTQYF.

The V and J genes are TRBV28 and TRBJ1-1, with a weak D call TRBD1 (5 bases). V gave up 3 bases and J gave up 3 bases, with 14 bases separating them. Germline V gene lookup returns CDR1 MDHEN and CDR2 SYDVKM. CDR3 length: 15 residues. The CDR3 sequence: CASSFLGGRHTEAFF. In DNA, the CDR3 is TGTGCCAGCAGTTTCCTTGGGGGGAGGCACACTGAAGCTTTCTTT.

The CDR3 coding sequence is TGTGCCAGCAGTCCAATACCTACAGGGATCGGCTATGGCTACACCTTC. Amino acid sequence: CASSPIPTGIGYGYTF. The genes are TRBV28 and TRBJ1-2; the D gene is possibly TRBD1 (6 bases). The CDR3 runs 16 residues. The ends were cut back, 5 bases at V and 4 bases at J, with 20 bases in the middle. Germline V lookup: CDR1 MDHEN, CDR2 SYDVKM.

This rearrangement joins TRBV15 to TRBJ1-2; 8 positions agree with TRBD1. The V segment lost 0 bases and the J segment 4 bases; nucleotides outside the gene matches: 4. From germline, CDR1 is LNHNV and CDR2 YYDKDF (reference sequence). The CDR3 contains 15 residues. This CDR3 is CATSRDRQGTYGYTF. CDR3 DNA sequence: TGTGCCACCAGCAGAGATAGACAGGGGACCTATGGCTACACCTTC.

This clone occurred a few times. This chain links TRBV5-1 with TRBJ2-7, with D perhaps matching TRBD2 (5 bases). Germline CDR1 reads SGHRS; CDR2 reads YFSETQ. CDR3 length: 14 residues. The V gene lost 4 bases and the J gene lost 5 bases, with 16 bases spanning the gap. The CDR3 DNA is TGCGCCAGCAGCCCTATACCAGCGGCTGACGAGCAGTACTTC. This encodes CASSPIPAADEQYF.

This chain uses TRBV30 with TRBJ2-7, with TRBD1 matching 9 bases. Germline values: CDR1 GTSNPN, CDR2 SVGIG (reference sequence). The ends lost 6 bases at V and 7 bases at J; junction bases unmatched: 13. The CDR3 extends over 14 amino acids. The CDR3 coding sequence is TGTGCCTGCATAGCCCATCACAGGGGGCGAGAGCAGTACTTC. Translated, it gives CACIAHHRGREQYF.

This chain joins TRBV7-8 and TRBJ2-1; 14 bases match TRBD2. The J segment lost 7 bases and the V segment lost 4 bases, leaving 9 bases of the junction unmatched. The CDR3 is 17 residues long. Germline V gene data show CDR1 as SGHVS and CDR2 as FQNEAQ. The CDR3 here is CASSSRGLAGEVNEQFF. The CDR3 nucleotides are TGTGCCAGCAGCTCGAGGGGACTAGCGGGAGAAGTGAATGAGCAGTTCTTC.